This T cell receptor beta chain was sequenced during a study of blood T cells in healthy people across ages. The V and J ends lost 7 bases and 5 bases respectively, with 18 bases between them. Germline CDR1 is SQVTM and CDR2 is ANQGSEA. The length of the CDR3 is 13 residues. Total RNA, at least 5 micrograms per sample, came from PBMCs. This clonotype was recorded at least ten times. It was with a sample-barcoded 5' primer and a J-beta primer mix that a second PCR of roughly 6 to 12 cycles was run. MiXCR, applied by TCRdb to the 5' RACE reads, yields one record per CDR3 protein. Altogether about 1,000,000 distinct CDR3 sequences are present, under 45% being singletons, with the ten largest covering under 20%.

Sequencing was carried out using blood. This TCR was sampled from a woman in her sixties in good health. The rearrangement links TRBV29-1 to TRBJ2-7, with unresolved D. The CDR3 DNA reads TGCAGCGCCCTGGTTAGGGCGACGCACGAGCAGTACTTC. It yields the protein CSALVRATHEQYF.